There are many counts of the clone carrying this TCR beta chain. The target antigen is unknown. These data come from a study of Graves' ophthalmopathy and Graves' hyperthyroidism. Across the whole study: Upon initial diagnosis and before any treatment, peripheral blood was collected. General observations from the study: Among expanded thyroid clonotypes above 0.001 frequency, most also occurred in blood.

Amplification from RNA transcripts yielded the TCR beta CDR3 regions. The authors performed first-round RT-PCR with HTBI primers and then a second-round multiplex PCR. TCRdb reprocessed the multiplex PCR reads via MiXCR and lists one record per CDR3 protein. The sample gives hundreds of thousands of distinct CDR3 sequences, roughly two fifths of which show up once; around 3.3% is in the top ten. The receptor comes from an adult man with Graves' ophthalmopathy. The specimen sequenced was peripheral blood.

CDR3 nucleotides: TGTGCCAGCAGCTCCCCCCGAGCCTACGAGCAGTACTTC. It is translated as CASSSPRAYEQYF. The chain joins TRBV13 to TRBJ2-7, with D unclear. V was clipped by 4 bases and J by 2 bases, with 9 bases between them. Germline V lookup: CDR1 PRHDT, CDR2 FYEKMQ (reference sequence). This CDR3 has 13 residues.